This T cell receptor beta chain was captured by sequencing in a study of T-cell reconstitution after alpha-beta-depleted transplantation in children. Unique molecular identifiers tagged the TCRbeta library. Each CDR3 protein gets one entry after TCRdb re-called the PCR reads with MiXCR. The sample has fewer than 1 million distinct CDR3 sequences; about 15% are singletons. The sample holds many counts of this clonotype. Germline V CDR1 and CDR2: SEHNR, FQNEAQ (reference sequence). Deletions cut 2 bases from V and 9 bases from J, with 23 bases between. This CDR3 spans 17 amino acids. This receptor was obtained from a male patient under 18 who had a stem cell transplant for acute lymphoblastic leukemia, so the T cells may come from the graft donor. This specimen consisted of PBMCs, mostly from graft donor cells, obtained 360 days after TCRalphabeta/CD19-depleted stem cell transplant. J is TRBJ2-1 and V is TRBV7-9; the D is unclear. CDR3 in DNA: TGTGCCAGCAGCTTATACAGAACTAAAGTCTGGGAAAGTGAGCAGTTCTTC. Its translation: CASSLYRTKVWESEQFF.